This entry features one T cell receptor beta chain sequence. There is no known antigen for this receptor. Base qualities are not recorded, but no much larger clone differs from it by a single base. This sample includes further DNA sequences coding for the same CDR3. The treatment or condition label for this specimen denotes: around 19 received Ad26.COV2.S at low or high dose, single or two shots; five or six received placebo; per-sample allocation not given. Repertoires of vaccine and placebo recipients were sequenced from samples collected on day 63 after the first injection. Between 29 July and 7 August 2020, Cohort 1b enrolled 20 to 30 adults aged 18-55 years at one site in Boston, USA. Ad26.COV2.S consisted of a replication-incompetent adenovirus type 26 vector by which a prefusion-stabilized SARS-CoV-2 spike protein from the original Wuhan strain was expressed. The sample is drawn from a study of Ad26.COV2.S vaccination and SARS-CoV-2 variants (dated by TCRdb to the early 2020s). Regarding the study in general: Donors in the vaccine arm were drawn from COV1001, a multicentre, randomized, double-blind, placebo-controlled phase I-IIa trial testing Ad26.COV2.S in healthy adults. Dosing of Ad26.COV2.S was intramuscular, at either 5x10^10 or 1x10^11 viral particles, delivered as one shot or as two shots spaced 56 days apart. TCRbeta repertoire sequencing served as the tool for gauging how specific and how broad the SARS-CoV-2-reactive T cell receptors were following Ad26.COV2.S vaccination. The TCR-sequenced set comprised around 30 samples: some 19 Ad26.COV2.S vaccine recipients, 5 placebo recipients and 8 SARS-CoV-2 convalescent individuals. Trial participants were randomized into five groups of five, in which low-dose or high-dose Ad26.COV2.S was given once or twice, or placebo was given on both occasions. Blinding of investigators to trial group allocation was maintained during experiments and outcome assessment. Study-wide findings and limitations: Higher spike-specific TCR breadth was observed in Ad26.COV2.S recipients than in placebo recipients (P = 0.0014). Non-spike TCR breadth was comparable between vaccine and placebo recipients, consistent with the vaccine containing only spike. According to the authors, total T cell responses may have been underestimated by the TCR breadth and depth analyses. After vaccination, substantial breadth of spike-specific CD8+ and CD4+ T cell responses was reported. Comparing responses between vaccine doses or regimens was not something the study was powered to do.

Including the terminal cysteine and phenylalanine, the CDR3 comprises 15 residues. Just the 45-base CDR3 DNA is kept, in frame starting at base 1. Deletion took 4 bases off V and 0 bases off J, with a span of 10 bases between the germline ends. CDR1 and CDR2, per the germline V gene, are SGHTS and YDEGEE. TCRbeta CDR3 regions were sequenced with the immunoSEQ Assay. After extraction, genomic DNA underwent amplification by bias-controlled multiplex PCR, followed by high-throughput sequencing. The paper's processing steps were these. Collapsing and filtering of sequences were performed to quantify the absolute abundance of each unique TCRbeta CDR3 region. T cell fraction was estimated by normalizing TCRbeta template counts to usable DNA, which was measured by amplifying reference genes present in all nucleated cells. Repertoire TCRs were annotated as SARS-CoV-2-specific when V gene, CDR3 amino acid sequence and J gene were exactly matched to a known reactive TCR set. The reference SARS-CoV-2 TCR set was obtained from MIRA and was filtered for enrichment in COVID-19-positive ImmuneCODE repertoires, whereby public or cross-reactive TCRs were removed. Based on the MIRA antigens, annotated TCRs were further analysed at the level of specific ORF or position within ORF. Breadth was defined as the number of annotated unique rearrangements divided by the total number of unique productive rearrangements, and depth was defined as the summed frequency of the annotated unique rearrangements. Two-sided Wilcoxon rank-sum tests were used to compare TCR breadth between groups. Not all clones reach the TCRdb copy of this immuneACCESS table, which keeps in-frame sequences only. Checked studies attribute under half of the gap to unresolved V genes and leave the rest unexplained. That table supplies the V and J calls and clone size; D and trimming were determined from the DNA. The sample records around 250,000 clones, roughly 86% of which are singletons. In total, the top ten clones hold about 3.5% of the sample.

The source material was peripheral blood, sampled in a trial of Ad26.COV2.S vaccine versus placebo. This clonotype originated in a person between 18 and 65 years old who received the Ad26.COV2.S COVID-19 vaccine or a placebo. The chain uses TRBV5-8 and TRBJ1-4, with the D gene uncertain. The DNA sequence follows: TGTGCCAGCAGCCTAGCCGTTGCAACTAATGAAAAACTGTTTTTT. This translates into CASSLAVATNEKLFF.